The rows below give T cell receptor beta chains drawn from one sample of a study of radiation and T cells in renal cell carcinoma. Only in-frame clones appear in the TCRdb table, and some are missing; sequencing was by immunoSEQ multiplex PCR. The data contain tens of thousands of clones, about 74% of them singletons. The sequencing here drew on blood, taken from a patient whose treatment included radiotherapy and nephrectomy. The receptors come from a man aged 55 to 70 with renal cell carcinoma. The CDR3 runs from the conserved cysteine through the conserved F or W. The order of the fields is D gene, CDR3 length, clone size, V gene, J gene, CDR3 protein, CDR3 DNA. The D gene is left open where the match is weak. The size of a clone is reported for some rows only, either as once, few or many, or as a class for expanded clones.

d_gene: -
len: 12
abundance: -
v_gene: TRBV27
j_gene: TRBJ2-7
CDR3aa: CASSFLGDEQYF
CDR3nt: TGTGCCAGCAGCTTCCTTGGGGACGAGCAGTACTTC

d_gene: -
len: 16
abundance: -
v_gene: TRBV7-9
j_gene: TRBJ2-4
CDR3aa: CASSISSIGGHDIQYF
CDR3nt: TGTGCCAGCAGCATAAGCTCGATAGGGGGGCATGACATTCAGTACTTC

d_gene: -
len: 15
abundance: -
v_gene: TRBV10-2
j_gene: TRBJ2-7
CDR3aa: CASSESAEPAYEQYF
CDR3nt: TGCGCCAGCAGTGAGTCCGCGGAGCCGGCCTACGAGCAGTACTTC

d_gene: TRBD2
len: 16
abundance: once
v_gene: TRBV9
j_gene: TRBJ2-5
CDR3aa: CASSARLAGGPETQYF
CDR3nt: TGTGCCAGCAGCGCCAGACTAGCGGGGGGCCCCGAGACCCAGTACTTC

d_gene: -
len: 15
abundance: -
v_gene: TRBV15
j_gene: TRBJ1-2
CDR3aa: CATSRPMDGYYGYTF
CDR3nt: TGTGCCACCAGCAGACCTATGGACGGTTACTATGGCTACACCTTC

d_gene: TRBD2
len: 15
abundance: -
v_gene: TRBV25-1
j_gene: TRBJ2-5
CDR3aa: CASSESAGGLETQYF
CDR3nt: TGTGCCAGCAGTGAATCAGCGGGGGGGCTGGAGACCCAGTACTTC

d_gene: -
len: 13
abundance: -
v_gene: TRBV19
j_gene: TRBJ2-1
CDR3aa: CASSVGLDNEQFF
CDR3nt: TGTGCCAGTAGTGTGGGACTTGACAATGAGCAGTTCTTC

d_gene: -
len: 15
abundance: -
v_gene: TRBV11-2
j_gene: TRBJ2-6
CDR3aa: CASSLFGAQANVLTF
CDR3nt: TGTGCCAGCAGCTTATTTGGCGCTCAGGCCAACGTCCTGACTTTC

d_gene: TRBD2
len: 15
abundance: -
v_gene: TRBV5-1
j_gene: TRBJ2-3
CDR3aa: CASSLAAGVTDTQYF
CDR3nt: TGCGCCAGCAGCTTGGCCGCGGGAGTTACGGATACGCAGTATTTT

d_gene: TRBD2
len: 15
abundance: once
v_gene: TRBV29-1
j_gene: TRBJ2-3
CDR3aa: CSVEDGRGFTDTQYF
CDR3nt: TGCAGCGTTGAAGATGGGCGGGGGTTCACAGATACGCAGTATTTT

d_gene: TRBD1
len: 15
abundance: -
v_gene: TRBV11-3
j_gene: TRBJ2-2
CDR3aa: CASSPGSGGTGELFF
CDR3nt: TGTGCCAGCAGCCCTGGTTCAGGGGGCACCGGGGAGCTGTTTTTT

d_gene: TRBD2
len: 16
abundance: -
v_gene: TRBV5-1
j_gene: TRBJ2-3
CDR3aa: CASSQTSGLGTDTQYF
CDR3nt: TGCGCCAGCAGCCAAACTAGCGGGTTGGGCACAGATACGCAGTATTTT

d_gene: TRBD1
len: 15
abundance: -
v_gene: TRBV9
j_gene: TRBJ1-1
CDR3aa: CASSVTTGGPFEAFF
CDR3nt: TGTGCCAGCAGCGTAACTACAGGGGGCCCTTTTGAAGCTTTCTTT

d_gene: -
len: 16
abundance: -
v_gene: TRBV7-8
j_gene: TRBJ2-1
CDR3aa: CATHPSGTPWIHEQFF
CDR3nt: TGTGCCACCCACCCTTCTGGGACCCCATGGATCCATGAGCAGTTCTTC

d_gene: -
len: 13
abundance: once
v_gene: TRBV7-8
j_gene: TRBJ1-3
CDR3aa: CASSLEQGDTIYF
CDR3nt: TGTGCCAGCAGCTTAGAGCAGGGCGACACCATATATTTT

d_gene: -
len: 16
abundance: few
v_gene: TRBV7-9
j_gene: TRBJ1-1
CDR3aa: CASSLMRDRSGTEAFF
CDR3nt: TGTGCCAGCAGCTTAATGAGGGATCGGTCGGGCACTGAAGCTTTCTTT

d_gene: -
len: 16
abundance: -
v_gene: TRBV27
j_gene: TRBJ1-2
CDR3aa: CASSFSPPQSLGGYTF
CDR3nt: TGTGCCAGCAGTTTTAGTCCCCCCCAAAGCCTAGGGGGCTACACCTTC

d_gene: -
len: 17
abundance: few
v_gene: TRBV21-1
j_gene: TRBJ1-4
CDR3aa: CASTPDRARSCVEKLFF
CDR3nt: TGTGCCAGCACACCTGACAGGGCAAGGTCTTGCGTTGAAAAACTGTTTTTT

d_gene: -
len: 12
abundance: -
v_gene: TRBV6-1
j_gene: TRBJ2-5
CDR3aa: CASSELRETQYF
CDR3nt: TGTGCCAGCAGTGAATTAAGGGAGACCCAGTACTTC

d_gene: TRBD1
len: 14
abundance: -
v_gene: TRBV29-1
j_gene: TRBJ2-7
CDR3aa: CSVEVGTGTYEQYF
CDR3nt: TGCAGCGTTGAAGTTGGGACAGGGACCTACGAGCAGTACTTC

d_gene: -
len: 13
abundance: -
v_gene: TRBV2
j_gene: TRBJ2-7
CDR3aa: CASGSGLPLEQYF
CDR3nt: TGTGCCAGCGGTTCTGGGCTGCCGCTCGAGCAGTACTTC

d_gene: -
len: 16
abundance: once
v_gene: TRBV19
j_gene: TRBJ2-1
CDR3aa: CASSREATGNYNEQFF
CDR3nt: TGTGCCAGTAGTAGGGAAGCAACCGGAAACTACAATGAGCAGTTCTTC

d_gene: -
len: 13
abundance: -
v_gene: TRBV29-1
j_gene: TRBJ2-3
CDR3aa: CSVPGRPTDTQYF
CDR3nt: TGCAGCGTTCCGGGACGTCCCACAGATACGCAGTATTTT

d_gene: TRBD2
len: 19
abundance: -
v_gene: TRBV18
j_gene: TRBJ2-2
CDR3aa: CASSPSGTSGYSNTGELFF
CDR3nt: TGTGCCAGCTCACCGTCCGGGACTAGCGGGTACTCGAACACCGGGGAGCTGTTTTTT

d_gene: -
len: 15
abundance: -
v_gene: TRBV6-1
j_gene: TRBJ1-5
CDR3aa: CASSKSGEGNQPQHF
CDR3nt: TGTGCCAGCAGCAAATCCGGGGAAGGCAATCAGCCCCAGCATTTT

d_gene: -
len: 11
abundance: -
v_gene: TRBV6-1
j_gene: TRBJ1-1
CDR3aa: CASWGFTEAFF
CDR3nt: TGTGCCAGCTGGGGGTTCACTGAAGCTTTCTTT

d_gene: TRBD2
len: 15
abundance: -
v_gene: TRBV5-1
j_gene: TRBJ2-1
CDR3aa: CASSSLADSYNEQFF
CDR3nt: TGCGCCAGCAGCTCCCTAGCGGACTCCTACAATGAGCAGTTCTTC

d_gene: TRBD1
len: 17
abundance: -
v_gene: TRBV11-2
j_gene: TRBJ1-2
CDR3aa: CASSLARPRGQYDGYTF
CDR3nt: TGTGCCAGCAGCTTAGCTCGCCCCAGGGGGCAGTATGATGGCTACACCTTC

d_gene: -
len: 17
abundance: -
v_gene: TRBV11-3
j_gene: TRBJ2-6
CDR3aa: CASSLGPSDSGANVLTF
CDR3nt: TGTGCCAGCAGCTTAGGCCCCTCCGACTCTGGGGCCAACGTCCTGACTTTC

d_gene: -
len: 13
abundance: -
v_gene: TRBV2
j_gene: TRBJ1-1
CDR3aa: CASSLDRDYKAFF
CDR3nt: TGTGCCAGCAGTTTAGACAGAGACTATAAAGCTTTCTTT

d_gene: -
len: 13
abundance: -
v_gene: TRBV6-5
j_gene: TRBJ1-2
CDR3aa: CASSYGGNYGYTF
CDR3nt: TGTGCCAGCAGTTACGGGGGGAACTATGGCTACACCTTC

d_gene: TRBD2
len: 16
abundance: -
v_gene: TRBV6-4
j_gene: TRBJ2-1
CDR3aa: CASSSSGGHKGHEQFF
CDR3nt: TGTGCCAGCAGCTCTAGCGGGGGACACAAAGGGCATGAGCAGTTCTTC

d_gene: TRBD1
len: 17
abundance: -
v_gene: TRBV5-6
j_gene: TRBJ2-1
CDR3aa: CASSSPGTGGFNNEQFF
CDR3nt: TGTGCCAGCAGCTCCCCCGGGACAGGGGGCTTCAACAATGAGCAGTTCTTC

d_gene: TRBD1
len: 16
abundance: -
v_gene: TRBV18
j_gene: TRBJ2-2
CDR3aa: CASGPRQGQVYGELFF
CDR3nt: TGTGCCAGCGGCCCTCGACAGGGCCAGGTCTATGGGGAGCTGTTTTTT

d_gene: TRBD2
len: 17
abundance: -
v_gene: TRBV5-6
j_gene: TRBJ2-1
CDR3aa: CASSLGVAGESYNEQFF
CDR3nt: TGTGCCAGCAGCTTGGGGGTAGCGGGGGAGTCCTACAATGAGCAGTTCTTC

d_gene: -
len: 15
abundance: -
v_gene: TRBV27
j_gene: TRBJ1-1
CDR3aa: CASSLSLPPNTEAFF
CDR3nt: TGTGCCAGCAGTTTAAGTCTCCCACCGAACACTGAAGCTTTCTTT

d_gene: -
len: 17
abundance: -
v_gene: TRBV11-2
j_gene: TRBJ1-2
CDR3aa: CASSLMFQSNSGYGYTF
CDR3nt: TGTGCCAGCAGCTTAATGTTCCAGAGTAATTCCGGCTATGGCTACACCTTC

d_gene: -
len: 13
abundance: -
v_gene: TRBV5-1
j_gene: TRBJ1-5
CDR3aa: CASSLDGVQPQHF
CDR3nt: TGCGCCAGCAGCTTGGATGGGGTTCAGCCCCAGCATTTT

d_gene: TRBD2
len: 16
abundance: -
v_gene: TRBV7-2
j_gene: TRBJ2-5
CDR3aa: CASIGTSGGGQETQYF
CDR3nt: TGTGCCAGCATCGGGACTAGCGGGGGGGGCCAAGAGACCCAGTACTTC

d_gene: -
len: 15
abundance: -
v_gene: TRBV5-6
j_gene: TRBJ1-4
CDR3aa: CASSLYGFGGEKLFF
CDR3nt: TGTGCCAGCAGCTTGTATGGATTCGGGGGTGAAAAACTGTTTTTT

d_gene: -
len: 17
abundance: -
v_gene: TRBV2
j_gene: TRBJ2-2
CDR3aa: CASSGPRLATNTGELFF
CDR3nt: TGTGCCAGCAGTGGCCCGCGGCTAGCGACGAACACCGGGGAGCTGTTTTTT

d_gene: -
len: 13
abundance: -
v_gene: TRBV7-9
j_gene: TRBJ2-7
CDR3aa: CASSPRQDYEQYF
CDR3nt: TGTGCCAGCAGCCCCAGACAGGACTACGAGCAGTACTTC